This T cell receptor beta chain appears in the sequencing data of a study of T cells after yellow fever vaccination (dated by TCRdb to between 2018 and 2021). Concerning the study at large: The SMART-Seq v4 Ultra Low Input RNA kit was used to prepare libraries from fractions with low cell numbers. To track T-cell clones before and after primary and booster YFV17D yellow fever vaccination, bulk TCR alpha and beta repertoires were sequenced longitudinally. Bulk PBMC replicates and cell subsets were isolated from blood drawn at multiple timepoints before and after both primary and secondary immunization. The cohort comprised two healthy male donors, one aged 18 to 29 and one aged 30 to 40 years. What the authors observed across the whole study: After the booster, most clones that had expanded after primary vaccination were detected again (approximately 97% of CD4 and more than 85% of CD8), suggesting broad maintenance of memory. Computational filtering was required because FACS-sorted repertoires could contain abundant contaminating clonotypes from the bulk population. Because only a couple of donors were included in the study, the extent to which the findings can be generalized is limited. Compared with the primary T-cell response, the secondary T-cell response was weaker but faster, peaking on day 5 rather than day 15. A small share of clonotypes occurred in both CD4 and CD8 compartments, likely arising from convergent recombination.

A note on this clonotype: What antigen it recognizes has not been identified. Per-base quality was not reported, and no clone a single base away is much larger than it.

Reading the germline V gene (reference sequence) gives CDR1 SSHAT and CDR2 FNYEAQ. Trimming accounts for 1 base at V and 2 bases at J, while the number of junction bases matched to no gene is 5. Including cysteine and phenylalanine, the CDR3 has 16 amino acids. Only the CDR3 DNA is retained, 48 bases long and in frame from the first base. The treatment or condition label, as the study defines it: live attenuated yellow fever vaccine strain. At each blood-draw timepoint, two biological replicates of bulk PBMCs were obtained. PBMCs were isolated from peripheral blood using a standard Ficoll-Paque protocol. RNA was extracted with TriZol from bulk PBMCs, CD4 and CD8 fractions, and dextramer-positive and dextramer-negative fractions. Synthesis of TCR cDNA relied on 5'RACE template switching, a step that introduced a universal primer site along with unique molecular identifiers. Priming for cDNA synthesis came from both the TCR alpha and TCR beta constant segments. Library amplification used two PCR steps, and the second PCR step added sample barcodes and sequencing adapters. Libraries were sequenced on Illumina HiSeq 2500 (2x100 bp) or NovaSeq (2x150 bp). Under the source paper's analysis protocol: MIGEC handled demultiplexing of reads and collapsing into UMI consensus sequences, while MiXCR performed V(D)J alignment. Clonotypes responding to the vaccine were identified with edgeR on replicate PBMC samples, with the criteria of FDR below 0.01 and a log2 fold change above 5 up to day 15. CD4 or CD8 identity was assigned to each bulk clonotype according to whether the clonotype was present at higher abundance in the sequenced CD4 repertoire or the sequenced CD8 repertoire. In-frame beta chains were kept once TCRdb had trimmed the public reads at Q25 with fastp and called clones with MiXCR. Rows are combined by CDR3 protein, so each entry shows the most common genes and DNA. TCRdb, not the authors, supplied the V and J calls. Counted in this sample were just under 600,000 distinct CDR3 sequences; around an eighth of them appeared once. Over 11% of the sample is held by the ten biggest clonotypes.

The source was PBMCs, collected on the day of the yellow fever booster vaccination. The rearranged segments are TRBV7-7 and TRBJ2-3, and 8 junctional nucleotides match TRBD2. This TCR was sampled from a man aged 30-40 years who received the YFV17D yellow fever vaccine. At the DNA level, the sequence is TGTGCCAGCAGCTTAGGAGCCGGGAGGGCCACAGATACGCAGTATTTT. It translates to CASSLGAGRATDTQYF.